These 30 T cell receptor beta chains share one sample of origin, sequenced in a study of memory CD4+ T cells and cytomegalovirus serostatus. The sort gate was single viable CD3+CD4+CD8-CD45RO+ cells for memory CD4+ T cells. Sequencing used immunoSEQ multiplex PCR; TCRdb keeps in-frame clones, though not all of them. The repertoire holds 55,000 or so clones, with around four fifths as singletons. What was sequenced was memory CD4+ T cells from blood. The receptor set was obtained from an adult in good health and CMV-seropositive.

The chain joins TRBV7-9 to TRBJ1-5; D remains ambiguous. Trimming removed 2 bases from V and 6 bases from J, with 5 bases in between. In germline, CDR1 is SEHNR, CDR2 FQNEAQ (reference sequence). This CDR3 spans 12 amino acids. CDR3 in DNA: TGTGCCAGCAGCTTAAACGCTCAGCCCCAGCATTTT. This sequence encodes CASSLNAQPQHF.

The chain carries TRBV7-3 and TRBJ1-1, with D possibly matching TRBD1 (5 bases). Germline V CDR1 and CDR2: SGHTA, FQGTGA. Between the trimmed V and J ends, which lost 3 bases and 4 bases, there was a span of 12 bases. The CDR3 has 14 amino acids. CDR3 region: CASSFSSGSTEAFF. The CDR3, as DNA: TGTGCCAGCAGCTTCAGTTCAGGGAGCACTGAAGCTTTCTTT.

The chain has TRBV7-9 and TRBJ2-3; tentatively, D is TRBD1 or TRBD2 (5 bases each). Trimming removed 2 bases from V and 0 bases from J, with 12 bases in between. Germline V gene lookup returns CDR1 SEHNR and CDR2 FQNEAQ (reference sequence). The CDR3 spans 16 residues. In DNA, the CDR3 is TGTGCCAGCAGCTTACCCGGGACGGTGAGCACAGATACGCAGTATTTT. Translation: CASSLPGTVSTDTQYF.

The chain uses TRBV29-1 and TRBJ2-3; 8 nucleotides align to TRBD1. With 3 bases clipped from V and 1 base from J, the junction kept 3 bases outside the gene matches. CDR3 length: 14 residues. Germline V lookup: CDR1 SQVTM, CDR2 ANQGSEA. DNA of the CDR3: TGCAGCGTTGATGACAGGGGCGGCACAGATACGCAGTATTTT. Its protein product is CSVDDRGGTDTQYF.

This chain joins TRBV7-2 and TRBJ2-3; 16 bases agree with TRBD2. Germline loops: CDR1 SGHTA, CDR2 FQGNSA. The V segment lost 1 base and the J segment 6 bases; nucleotides outside the gene matches: 7. This CDR3 spans 18 amino acids. Written as DNA, the CDR3 is TGTGCCAGCAGCTTAGGCAGAAGGGGACTAGCGGGAGGGGATACGCAGTATTTT. It is translated as CASSLGRRGLAGGDTQYF.

This clone was recorded a few times. This sequence joins TRBV25-1 and TRBJ1-3; maybe TRBD1 (6 bases). In germline, CDR1 is MGHDK, CDR2 SYGVNS. Trimming pared 8 bases from V and 9 bases from J, leaving 11 bases between. This CDR3 has 11 amino acids. The CDR3, as DNA: TGTGCCAGCTACAGGGACGGCACCATATATTTT. Protein: CASYRDGTIYF.

The genes are TRBV5-1 and TRBJ2-7; D unresolved. From germline, CDR1 is SGHRS and CDR2 YFSETQ. Trimming shortened V by 5 bases and J by 3 bases, and 9 bases separated the two germline ends. The CDR3 runs 12 residues. CDR3 in DNA: TGCGCCAGCAGTTCGACCCTCTACGAGCAGTACTTC. This encodes CASSSTLYEQYF. Full variable domain (remainder filled in from reference TRBV5-1 and TRBJ2-7): KAGVTQTPRYLIKTRGQQVTLSCSPISGHRSVSWYQQTPGQGLQFLFEYFSETQRNKGNFPGRFSGRQFSNSRSEMNVSTLELGDSALYLCASSSTLYEQYFGPGTRLTVT.

V is TRBV7-2 and J is TRBJ2-2, with D uncertain. Trimming stripped 1 base from V and 0 bases from J, with 9 bases between. Germline-derived CDR1 and CDR2 are SGHTA and FQGNSA. This CDR3 is 16 amino acids long. CDR3 coding DNA: TGTGCCAGCAGCTTAGGTCTATCGGCGAACACCGGGGAGCTGTTTTTT. Translated, it gives CASSLGLSANTGELFF. The full variable domain, in which reference TRBV7-2 and TRBJ2-2 provide the parts outside the CDR3, is GAGVSQSPSNKVTEKGKDVELRCDPISGHTALYWYRQSLGQGLEFLIYFQGNSAPDKSGLPSDRFSAERTGGSVSTLTIQRTQQEDSAVYLCASSLGLSANTGELFFGEGSRLTVL.

This rearrangement joins TRBV2 to TRBJ1-5, with 9 bases matching TRBD1. The V segment lost 9 bases and the J segment 7 bases; nucleotides outside the gene matches: 7. CDR1 SNHLY and CDR2 FYNNEI come from the germline V gene. The CDR3 contains 13 residues. This chain's CDR3 is CASGGQGEQPQHF. In DNA, the CDR3 is TGTGCCAGTGGGGGACAGGGAGAACAGCCCCAGCATTTT.

This sequence joins TRBV4-1 and TRBJ2-5; D tentatively fits TRBD1 or TRBD2 (6 bases each). This CDR3 has 14 amino acids. From germline, CDR1 is MGHRA and CDR2 YSYEKL. V lost 0 bases to trimming and J lost 9 bases, with 14 bases between them. The CDR3 coding sequence is TGCGCCAGCAGCCAAGAAAGGGGGGAGTACTCCCAGTACTTC. Residues: CASSQERGEYSQYF.

The genes are TRBV6-1 and TRBJ1-2; a weak D match, TRBD1 (6 bases). There are 14 residues in the CDR3. CDR1 is MNHNS and CDR2 is SASEGT in the germline V gene. V was pared by 0 bases and J by 8 bases, with 13 bases between. CDR3 coding DNA: TGTGCCAGCAGTGAAGCGCTTGGCAGGGGCGGCTACACCTTC. This codes for CASSEALGRGGYTF.

The chain employs TRBV6-1 and TRBJ2-7; tentative D call: TRBD2 (6 bases). Germline assignment: CDR1 MNHNS and CDR2 SASEGT. This CDR3 is built from 13 residues. V was trimmed by 2 bases and J by 12 bases, leaving 17 bases between them. The CDR3 region is CASSETRGVRGYF. Written as DNA, the CDR3 is TGTGCCAGCAGTGAAACAAGGGGTGTGCGGGGGTACTTC.

This sequence joins TRBV6-1 and TRBJ1-5; the D is unclear. The germline gives CDR1 MNHNS, CDR2 SASEGT. This CDR3 comprises 13 residues. Trimming removed 5 bases from V and 3 bases from J, with 8 bases in between. CDR3 amino acids: CASSFRDNQPQHF. CDR3 DNA sequence: TGTGCCAGCAGTTTCCGGGACAATCAGCCCCAGCATTTT.

V usage is TRBV28 and J usage is TRBJ2-3; 7 nucleotides match TRBD2. Germline CDR1 and CDR2: MDHEN and SYDVKM. J lost 3 bases, V lost 5 bases, and 8 bases had no gene match. The CDR3 spans 15 residues. The CDR3 bases are TGTGCCAGCAGTCAAGGCGGGGAGGGGACAGATACGCAGTATTTT. This sequence encodes CASSQGGEGTDTQYF.

V gene TRBV30 combines with J gene TRBJ1-5; 7 nucleotides match TRBD1. The CDR3 loop spans 13 amino acids. Germline CDR1 is GTSNPN and CDR2 is SVGIG (reference sequence). J gave up 5 bases and V 3 bases, and 4 bases lay outside the gene matches. The CDR3 DNA reads as TGTGCCTGGAGCCTAGGACAGGATCAGCCCCAGCATTTT. Its protein is CAWSLGQDQPQHF.

In this sample, this clone turned up a few times. V gene TRBV4-1 combines with J gene TRBJ1-1; 9 nucleotides align to TRBD1. V lost 6 bases to trimming and J lost 1 base; unmatched junction nucleotides: 3. Germline V gene lookup returns CDR1 MGHRA and CDR2 YSYEKL. This CDR3 comprises 14 residues. As DNA, the CDR3 is TGCGCCAGCAGAGGACAGGGGACGAACACTGAAGCTTTCTTT. Its translation is CASRGQGTNTEAFF.

This clone was recorded once. The chain uses TRBV4-1 and TRBJ1-1; no definite D call. CDR1 and CDR2 (germline): MGHRA, YSYEKL. There are 12 residues in the CDR3. V was clipped by 1 base and J by 11 bases, with 11 bases between them. The CDR3, as DNA: TGCGCCAGCAGCCAAGGGGGTTTCGGGGCTTTCTTT. Amino acid sequence: CASSQGGFGAFF.

Comment on this clone: The junction departs from germline at one end; a sequencing error may be responsible. The chain is built from TRBV7-7 and TRBJ2-1; no clear D gene. The CDR3 contains 14 residues. The germline V gene encodes CDR1 SSHAT and CDR2 FNYEAQ (reference sequence). CDR3 sequence reads: CASSLSSAYNEQFF. CDR3 nucleotide sequence: TGTGCTAGCAGCTTAAGTTCGGCTTACAATGAGCAGTTCTTC.

This clone was found a few times. The V and J genes are TRBV14 and TRBJ2-2; D not resolved. Looked up from germline, CDR1 is SGHDN and CDR2 is FVKESK. Trimming left V 1 base short and J 5 bases short, with 8 bases between. The CDR3 has 14 residues. CDR3 in amino acids: CASSQALRTGELFF. In DNA form, the CDR3 reads TGTGCCAGCAGCCAAGCTTTGAGGACCGGGGAGCTGTTTTTT.

This clone has just a few counts. The genes are TRBV11-2 and TRBJ2-7; unclear D gene. CDR1 is SGHAT and CDR2 is FQNNGV in the germline V gene. V dropped 7 bases and J dropped 0 bases, with 13 bases sitting between them. This CDR3 contains 14 residues. The CDR3 DNA sequence: TGTGCCAGCACCCCGTCGGCTAGCTCCTACGAGCAGTACTTC. As protein: CASTPSASSYEQYF.

This chain connects TRBV28 to TRBJ2-7; D remains unclear. With 6 bases removed from V and 5 bases from J, the gap between germline ends came to 14 bases. The CDR3 loop spans 13 amino acids. Germline V gives CDR1 MDHEN, CDR2 SYDVKM. This CDR3 reads CASRPTRRDEQYF. The CDR3 DNA follows: TGTGCCAGCAGGCCGACTCGAAGGGACGAGCAGTACTTC.

This CDR3 is CASSHRIGPNQPQHF. The CDR3 region has the DNA TGCGCCAGCAGCCACCGGATAGGACCAAATCAGCCCCAGCATTTT. V is TRBV4-1 and J is TRBJ1-5; D ambiguous. The CDR3 sequence is 15 residues long. V was shortened by 3 bases and J by 4 bases, with 13 bases between the two germline ends. Germline assignment: CDR1 MGHRA and CDR2 YSYEKL.

The chain links TRBV18 to TRBJ1-5; D might be TRBD1 (5 bases). Per the germline V gene, CDR1 is KGHSH and CDR2 is LQKENI. The CDR3 length is 13 residues. Trimming stripped 5 bases from V and 8 bases from J, with 13 bases between. The CDR3 protein is CASSTGPIKPQHF. The CDR3, as DNA: TGTGCCAGCTCAACAGGACCGATCAAGCCCCAGCATTTT.

Of note for this clone: Relative to the germline gene, one junction end is altered; a read error may explain this. The J gene is TRBJ1-1, the V gene TRBV6-6; 9 bases fit TRBD1. The CDR3 has 14 amino acids. The germline gives CDR1 MNHNY, CDR2 SVGAGI (reference sequence). CDR3 in DNA: TGTGCCAGCAGCCGACAGGGGGGGAACTCTGAAGCTTTCTTT. It codes for CASSRQGGNSEAFF.

This chain links TRBV6-1 with TRBJ1-3, with TRBD1 matching 7 bases. The CDR3 consists of 16 residues. The trim removed 2 bases at V and 4 bases at J, leaving 8 bases unmatched. Per germline, CDR1 MNHNS and CDR2 SASEGT. The CDR3 protein is CASSENAGGYGNTIYF. In DNA form, the CDR3 reads TGTGCCAGCAGTGAAAACGCAGGGGGTTACGGAAACACCATATATTTT.

The chain links TRBV5-4 to TRBJ2-5, with TRBD2 matching over 9 bases. The CDR3 runs to 14 residues. J lost 5 bases, V lost 2 bases, and 4 bases had no gene match. Germline-derived CDR1 and CDR2 are SGHNT and YYREEE (reference sequence). As DNA, the CDR3 is TGTGCCAGCAGCTTCCGGCGGGAGGGGGAGACCCAGTACTTC. This sequence encodes CASSFRREGETQYF.

This clone was observed a few times. The rearrangement uses TRBV4-2 and TRBJ1-2; D may be TRBD1 (5 bases). The germline V gene has CDR1 LGHNA and CDR2 YNFKEQ. The CDR3 extends over 13 amino acids. Between the trimmed V and J ends, which lost 6 bases and 2 bases, there was a span of 10 bases. Here the CDR3 reads CASSTGDNYGYTF. The CDR3 DNA reads TGTGCCAGCAGTACAGGAGACAACTATGGCTACACCTTC.

This clone was seen a few times. This rearrangement joins TRBV4-1 to TRBJ1-4, with D perhaps matching TRBD1 (5 bases). The germline V and J ends were trimmed by 0 bases and 3 bases, with 14 bases remaining between them. Germline V gene data show CDR1 as MGHRA and CDR2 as YSYEKL. The CDR3 is 17 residues long. DNA for the CDR3: TGCGCCAGCAGCCAAGAAGGGGTTGCGGCCCCTAATGAAAAACTGTTTTTT. It codes for CASSQEGVAAPNEKLFF.

The chain has TRBV7-9 and TRBJ1-1; TRBD1 agrees at 7 bases. The CDR3 spans 14 residues. CDR1 and CDR2 (germline): SEHNR, FQNEAQ (reference sequence). The V and J ends lost 7 bases and 4 bases, in that order; junction bases with no gene match: 9. Here the CDR3 reads CASTKQGKGTEAFF. The CDR3, as DNA: TGTGCCAGCACCAAACAGGGGAAGGGCACTGAAGCTTTCTTT. The full variable domain, in which reference TRBV7-9 and TRBJ1-1 provide the parts outside the CDR3, is DTGVSQNPRHKITKRGQNVTFRCDPISEHNRLYWYRQTLGQGPEFLTYFQNEAQLEKSRLLSDRFSAERPKGSFSTLEIQRTEQGDSAMYLCASTKQGKGTEAFFGQGTRLTVV.

V gene TRBV29-1 combines with J gene TRBJ1-1; D possibly corresponds to TRBD1 (5 bases). Germline V gene data show CDR1 as SQVTM and CDR2 as ANQGSEA. The CDR3 loop spans 12 amino acids. The ends were cut back, 5 bases at V and 4 bases at J, with 11 bases in the middle. In DNA form, the CDR3 reads TGCAGCGTTAAACCGGGGGGCACTGAAGCTTTCTTT. This sequence encodes CSVKPGGTEAFF.